One and the same sample provided the 15 T cell receptor beta chains below, sequenced in a study of T-cell reconstitution after alpha-beta-depleted transplantation in children. Study-wide results and limits: After one year, T-cell counts and TCRbeta diversity mostly came from new T cells.

The library targeted TCRbeta and was prepared with unique molecular identifiers. Using its own MiXCR run on the PCR reads, TCRdb lists one record per CDR3 protein. The sample includes 250,000 to 300,000 distinct CDR3 sequences, about 7.3% seen only once; the top ten take approximately 9.6%. Antigens for these TCRs are unknown. The material was peripheral blood, obtained 360 days after TCRalphabeta/CD19-depleted stem cell transplant. These receptors were taken from a female patient aged 2-10 years who had a stem cell transplant for Fanconi anemia, so the T cells may come from the graft donor.

The J gene is TRBJ2-2, the V gene TRBV6-2 or TRBV6-3, with 11 bases fitting TRBD1. This CDR3 is 18 amino acids long. Germline trimming cut 5 bases from V and 5 bases from J; bases unmatched to any gene: 13. Germline loops: CDR1 MNHEY, CDR2 SVGEGT. DNA of the CDR3: TGTGCCAGCAGTCCCAGGACAGGGGGCTTAAGGTCGACCGGGGAGCTGTTTTTT. Its translation: CASSPRTGGLRSTGELFF.

The V gene is TRBV7-3, the J gene TRBJ2-2, with 11 bases that match TRBD2. Per the germline V gene, CDR1 is SGHTA and CDR2 is FQGTGA. The V segment lost 5 bases and the J segment 6 bases; nucleotides outside the gene matches: 8. The CDR3 consists of 16 residues. The CDR3 region has the DNA TGTGCCAGCAGCCAGGCCGGGGGACTAGCGGCCGGGGAGCTGTTTTTT. Translating gives CASSQAGGLAAGELFF.

This clonotype has a handful of counts. J is TRBJ2-5 and V is TRBV4-1; D perhaps matches TRBD1 (6 bases). CDR1 and CDR2 (germline): MGHRA, YSYEKL. The V end lost 4 bases, the J end lost 2 bases, and 8 bases lay between the germline ends. This CDR3 spans 13 amino acids. CDR3 nucleotides: TGCGCCAGCAGCCGGACAGCTCAAGAGACCCAGTACTTC. It encodes CASSRTAQETQYF.

CDR3 protein: CASTPGPYGYTF. In DNA form, the CDR3 reads TGTGCCAGCACTCCGGGACCGTATGGCTACACCTTC. The J gene is TRBJ1-2, the V gene TRBV7-9; TRBD1 is a possible D gene (5 bases). Germline CDR1 and CDR2: SEHNR and FQNEAQ (reference sequence). CDR3 size: 12 residues. The V end lost 7 bases, the J end lost 5 bases, and 11 bases lay between the germline ends. Drawing the rest from reference TRBV7-9 and TRBJ1-2, the complete variable domain is DTGVSQNPRHKITKRGQNVTFRCDPISEHNRLYWYRQTLGQGPEFLTYFQNEAQLEKSRLLSDRFSAERPKGSFSTLEIQRTEQGDSAMYLCASTPGPYGYTFGSGTRLTVV.

The chain recombines TRBV11-2 with TRBJ2-2, with D unresolved. V shed 5 bases and J shed 1 base, with 14 bases lying between them. This CDR3 region has 16 residues. Germline V gives CDR1 SGHAT, CDR2 FQNNGV. The CDR3 bases are TGTGCCAGCAGCCCATATAGGACCAGGAACACCGGGGAGCTGTTTTTT. This gives the protein CASSPYRTRNTGELFF. Based on the CDR3 plus reference TRBV11-2 and TRBJ2-2, the full variable domain is EAGVAQSPRYKIIEKRQSVAFWCNPISGHATLYWYQQILGQGPKLLIQFQNNGVVDDSQLPKDRFSAERLKGVDSTLKIQPAKLEDSAVYLCASSPYRTRNTGELFFGEGSRLTVL.

The table lists this clonotype with many counts. The chain joins TRBV12-3 or TRBV12-4 to TRBJ2-6, with D perhaps matching TRBD2 (6 bases). This CDR3 has 17 residues. Trimming removed 4 bases from V and 0 bases from J, with 13 bases in between. The CDR3 DNA reads TGTGCCAGCAGTTCCTTTTCCGGGGGCTCTGGGGCCAACGTCCTGACTTTC. Translating gives CASSSFSGGSGANVLTF.

This clonotype showed up many times. The chain uses TRBV7-3 and TRBJ2-2; 8 nucleotides agree with TRBD2. CDR1 is SGHTA, CDR2 FQGTGA, per germline. The CDR3 totals 18 residues. The ends lost 3 bases at V and 1 base at J; junction bases unmatched: 10. In nucleotides, the CDR3 is TGTGCCAGCAGCTTGAACCCCCGAGCGGGGGTGAACACCGGGGAGCTGTTTTTT. This codes for CASSLNPRAGVNTGELFF.

This clonotype was observed a handful of times. The CDR3 nucleotides read TGTGCCAGCAGTTACTCAACGTGGGGAGGAGGCTACACCTTC. It codes for CASSYSTWGGGYTF. J is TRBJ1-2 and V is TRBV6-5; no clear D. Trimming shortened V by 0 bases and J by 8 bases, and 13 bases separated the two germline ends. The CDR3 length is 14 residues. CDR1 is MNHEY and CDR2 is SVGAGI in the germline V gene.

Concerning this clonotype: A clone one base away is much larger, so this may be a read error. The chain employs TRBV20-1 and TRBJ2-7, with TRBD2 matching over 12 bases. This CDR3 spans 14 amino acids. Germline CDR1 is DFQATT and CDR2 is SNEGSKA (reference sequence). CDR3 residues: CSARASGRGYGQYF. DNA of the CDR3: TGCAGTGCTCGCGCTAGCGGGAGGGGGTACGGGCAGTACTTC.

The chain employs TRBV12-3 or TRBV12-4 and TRBJ2-7, with a tentative D call TRBD1 (5 bases). The CDR3 has 14 residues. Trimming removed 2 bases from V and 5 bases from J, with 13 bases in between. The CDR3 is CASSLRRVGHEQYF. DNA of the CDR3: TGTGCCAGCAGTTTACGCAGGGTTGGCCACGAGCAGTACTTC.

This clonotype has ten or more counts. The chain recombines TRBV12-3 or TRBV12-4 with TRBJ2-1, with D tentatively TRBD2 (5 bases). The CDR3 length is 11 residues. The V gene lost 8 bases and the J gene lost 5 bases, with 7 bases spanning the gap. The chain's CDR3 is CASRGNNEQFF. For the CDR3, the DNA is TGTGCCAGCCGAGGGAACAATGAGCAGTTCTTC.

This clonotype was seen more than once but under ten times. The chain employs TRBV20-1 and TRBJ1-4, with D perhaps matching TRBD1 (6 bases). CDR3 length: 14 residues. V gave up 0 bases and J gave up 8 bases, with 13 bases separating them. Germline CDR1 and CDR2: DFQATT and SNEGSKA (reference sequence). The CDR3 bases are TGCAGTGCTAGAGAGGGGGGGGCGAACGAAAAACTGTTTTTT. The encoded protein is CSAREGGANEKLFF.

This clonotype was counted between two and nine times. The V gene is TRBV29-1, the J gene TRBJ1-2; D is perhaps TRBD1 (6 bases). CDR3 length: 14 residues. Per the germline V gene, CDR1 is SQVTM and CDR2 is ANQGSEA. V was pared by 3 bases and J by 2 bases, with 13 bases between. The CDR3: CSVETIQGNYGYTF. The DNA of the CDR3 is TGCAGCGTTGAGACCATACAGGGCAACTATGGCTACACCTTC. The complete variable domain, with remaining parts taken from reference TRBV29-1 and TRBJ1-2, reads SAVISQKPSRDICQRGTSLTIQCQVDSQVTMMFWYRQQPGQSLTLIATANQGSEATYESGFVIDKFPISRPNLTFSTLTVSNMSPEDSSIYLCSVETIQGNYGYTFGSGTRLTVV.

The chain has TRBV6-1 and TRBJ1-1, with D unresolved. The CDR3 is 19 residues long. Germline V gives CDR1 MNHNS, CDR2 SASEGT. V lost 4 bases and J 0 bases, leaving 24 bases between the germline ends. DNA for the CDR3: TGTGCCAGCAGTGGCCCTGAGGCAGCAGAGACTCTACTGAACACTGAAGCTTTCTTT. Protein sequence: CASSGPEAAETLLNTEAFF.

This clonotype was counted only a few times. This chain joins TRBV25-1 and TRBJ2-2, with 7 bases lining up with TRBD1. V gave up 2 bases and J gave up 7 bases; unmatched junction bases: 19. CDR1 and CDR2 (germline): MGHDK, SYGVNS. CDR3 length: 19 amino acids. CDR3 nucleotides: TGTGCCAGCAGTGAAGGGGCTTGGACAGGTCGGGGTGTAATCGGGGAGCTGTTTTTT. Amino acids: CASSEGAWTGRGVIGELFF.